Here is one T cell receptor beta chain with its context. Germline V gene data show CDR1 as SEHNR and CDR2 as FQNEAQ (reference sequence). The CDR3 runs to 13 residues. With 5 bases removed from V and 2 bases from J, the gap between germline ends came to 9 bases. This entry comes from a study of T cells in tumors after PD-1 blockade. Across the whole study: Prior checkpoint blockade, systemic immunosuppressant use, or anti-cancer therapy within 4 weeks excluded patients. Mean per blood sample: 113,528 templates (roughly 22,000-257,772), some 34,000 unique clonotypes.

Generated by immunoSEQ multiplex PCR, the TCRdb table keeps only in-frame clones and is missing some. The sample has around 50,000 clones, roughly three quarters seen once. Template: tumor biopsy or peripheral blood genomic DNA, roughly 616-6,500 ng per sample. The sequence derives from a human donor with basal cell carcinoma. The genes are TRBV7-9 and TRBJ1-1; perhaps TRBD1 as D (5 bases). The sequencing used PBMCs, collected before anti-PD-1 treatment. CDR3 region: CASSPRDNTEAFF. CDR3 DNA: TGTGCCAGCAGCCCCCGGGACAACACTGAAGCTTTCTTT. Complete variable domain (other parts from reference TRBV7-9 and TRBJ1-1): DTGVSQNPRHKITKRGQNVTFRCDPISEHNRLYWYRQTLGQGPEFLTYFQNEAQLEKSRLLSDRFSAERPKGSFSTLEIQRTEQGDSAMYLCASSPRDNTEAFFGQGTRLTVV.